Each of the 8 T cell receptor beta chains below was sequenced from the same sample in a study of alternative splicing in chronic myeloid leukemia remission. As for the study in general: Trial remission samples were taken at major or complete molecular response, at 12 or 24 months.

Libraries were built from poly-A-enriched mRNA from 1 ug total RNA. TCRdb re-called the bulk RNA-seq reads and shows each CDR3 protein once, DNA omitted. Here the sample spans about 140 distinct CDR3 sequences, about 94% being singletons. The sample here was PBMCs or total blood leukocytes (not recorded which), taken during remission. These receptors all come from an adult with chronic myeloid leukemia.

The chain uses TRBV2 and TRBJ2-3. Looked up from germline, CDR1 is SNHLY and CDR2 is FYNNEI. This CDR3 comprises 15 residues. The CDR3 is CASSEFVRSTDTQYF.

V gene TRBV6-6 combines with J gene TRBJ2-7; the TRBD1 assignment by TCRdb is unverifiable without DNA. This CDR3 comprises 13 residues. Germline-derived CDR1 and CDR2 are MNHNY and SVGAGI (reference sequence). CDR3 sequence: CASSPRTGGEQYF.

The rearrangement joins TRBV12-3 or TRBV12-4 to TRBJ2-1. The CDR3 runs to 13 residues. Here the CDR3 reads CASSLERYNEQFF.

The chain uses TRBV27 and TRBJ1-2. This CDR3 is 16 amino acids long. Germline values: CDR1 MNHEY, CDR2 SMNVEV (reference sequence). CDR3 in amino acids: CASSSDLDRTNYGYTF.

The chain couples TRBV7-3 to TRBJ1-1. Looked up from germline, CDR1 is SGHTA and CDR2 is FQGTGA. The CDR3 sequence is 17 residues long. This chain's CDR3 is CASSLNYLGGTNTEAFF.

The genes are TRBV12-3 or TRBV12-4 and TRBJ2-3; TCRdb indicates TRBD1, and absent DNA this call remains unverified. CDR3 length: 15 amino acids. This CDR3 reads CASRSQGMSTDTQYF.

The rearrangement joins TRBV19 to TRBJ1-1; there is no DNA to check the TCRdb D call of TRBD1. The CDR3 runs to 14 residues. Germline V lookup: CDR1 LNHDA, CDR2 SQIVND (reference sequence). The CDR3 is CASSNTGVITEAFF.

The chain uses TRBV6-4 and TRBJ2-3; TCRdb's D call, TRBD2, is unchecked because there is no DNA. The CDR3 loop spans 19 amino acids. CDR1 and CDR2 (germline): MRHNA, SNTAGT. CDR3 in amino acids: CASSDSRERGAFFTDTQYF.